This is a list of T cell receptor beta chains from one sample in a study of CD8 T cells in ankylosing spondylitis. Each CDR3 protein gets one entry after TCRdb re-called the 5' RACE reads with MiXCR. The sample shows more than 110,000 distinct CDR3 sequences, roughly 8.8% of them seen only once. What was sequenced was synovial fluid, either unsorted or a sorted T cell fraction (not recorded which). The receptors originated from a male donor with ankylosing spondylitis. Both conserved end residues are part of each CDR3. Each record gives: D gene, clone size, V gene, J gene, CDR3 length, CDR3 protein, CDR3 DNA. D genes are given only for firm matches. Some rows mark clone size as missing; the rest say once, few, many or name a class of expanded clone.

D gene: NA
clone size: many
V gene: TRBV20-1
J gene: TRBJ1-2
CDR3 length: 13
CDR3 protein: CSAFVDRTHGYTF
CDR3 DNA: TGCAGTGCTTTCGTCGACAGGACACATGGCTACACCTTC

D gene: NA
clone size: many
V gene: TRBV4-3
J gene: TRBJ1-1
CDR3 length: 13
CDR3 protein: CASSRNVGTEAFF
CDR3 DNA: TGCGCCAGCAGCCGGAATGTGGGGACTGAAGCTTTCTTT

D gene: NA
clone size: NA
V gene: TRBV24-1
J gene: TRBJ1-1
CDR3 length: 10
CDR3 protein: CATPNTEAFF
CDR3 DNA: TGTGCCACCCCCAACACTGAAGCTTTCTTT

D gene: TRBD2
clone size: many
V gene: TRBV5-1
J gene: TRBJ2-1
CDR3 length: 16
CDR3 protein: CASSSLTSGRDDEQFF
CDR3 DNA: TGCGCCAGCAGCTCCCTAACTAGCGGGAGGGATGATGAGCAGTTCTTC

D gene: NA
clone size: many
V gene: TRBV7-7
J gene: TRBJ2-3
CDR3 length: 14
CDR3 protein: CASSLGLGGDTQYF
CDR3 DNA: TGTGCTAGCAGCTTAGGTTTAGGGGGAGATACGCAGTATTTT

D gene: NA
clone size: many
V gene: TRBV12-3/TRBV12-4
J gene: TRBJ1-1
CDR3 length: 13
CDR3 protein: CASSLRGITEAFF
CDR3 DNA: TGTGCCAGCAGTTTACGGGGTATCACTGAAGCTTTCTTT

D gene: TRBD1
clone size: many
V gene: TRBV29-1
J gene: TRBJ1-2
CDR3 length: 15
CDR3 protein: CSVGKGTGGGYGYTF
CDR3 DNA: TGCAGCGTTGGAAAAGGGACAGGGGGCGGGTATGGCTACACCTTC

D gene: NA
clone size: few
V gene: TRBV24-1
J gene: TRBJ2-3
CDR3 length: 15
CDR3 protein: CATGSQGSRTDTQYF
CDR3 DNA: TGTGCCACCGGAAGCCAGGGATCTCGGACAGATACGCAGTATTTT

D gene: NA
clone size: many
V gene: TRBV28
J gene: TRBJ2-7
CDR3 length: 12
CDR3 protein: CASSIGGEEQYF
CDR3 DNA: TGTGCCAGCAGTATAGGGGGAGAGGAGCAGTACTTC

D gene: NA
clone size: many
V gene: TRBV5-1
J gene: TRBJ2-7
CDR3 length: 13
CDR3 protein: CASSPGRFYEQYF
CDR3 DNA: TGCGCCAGCAGCCCGGGACGATTCTACGAGCAGTACTTC

D gene: NA
clone size: few
V gene: TRBV7-6
J gene: TRBJ1-5
CDR3 length: 15
CDR3 protein: CASSLSTGSNQPQHF
CDR3 DNA: TGTGCCAGCAGCTTATCAACAGGGAGCAATCAGCCCCAGCATTTT

D gene: TRBD1
clone size: many
V gene: TRBV6-5
J gene: TRBJ1-2
CDR3 length: 14
CDR3 protein: CASSYWEGAYGYTF
CDR3 DNA: TGTGCCAGCAGTTACTGGGAGGGGGCCTATGGCTACACCTTC

D gene: NA
clone size: NA
V gene: TRBV15
J gene: TRBJ2-3
CDR3 length: 16
CDR3 protein: CATSRRQPGRGDTQYF
CDR3 DNA: TGTGCCACCAGCAGAAGACAGCCCGGGCGGGGAGATACGCAGTATTTT

D gene: NA
clone size: NA
V gene: TRBV4-3
J gene: TRBJ1-4
CDR3 length: 16
CDR3 protein: CASSQESPTLGGELFF
CDR3 DNA: TGCGCCAGCAGCCAAGAAAGCCCCACTCTAGGGGGTGAACTGTTTTTT

D gene: NA
clone size: few
V gene: TRBV28
J gene: TRBJ1-4
CDR3 length: 13
CDR3 protein: CASSLSRGQPVFF
CDR3 DNA: TGTGCCAGCAGTTTGAGCCGTGGGCAACCGGTGTTTTTT

D gene: TRBD1
clone size: many
V gene: TRBV11-2
J gene: TRBJ2-1
CDR3 length: 17
CDR3 protein: CASSLFIGQGAVNEQFF
CDR3 DNA: TGTGCCAGCAGCTTATTCATCGGGCAGGGGGCGGTCAATGAGCAGTTCTTC

D gene: NA
clone size: many
V gene: TRBV27
J gene: TRBJ2-1
CDR3 length: 16
CDR3 protein: CASSLYRGGGYNEQFF
CDR3 DNA: TGTGCCAGCAGTTTGTACCGTGGGGGTGGATACAATGAGCAGTTCTTC

D gene: TRBD1
clone size: many
V gene: TRBV29-1
J gene: TRBJ2-7
CDR3 length: 12
CDR3 protein: CSVGTEVLGQYF
CDR3 DNA: TGCAGCGTAGGGACAGAGGTTCTGGGGCAGTACTTC

D gene: TRBD2
clone size: NA
V gene: TRBV4-2
J gene: TRBJ2-7
CDR3 length: 15
CDR3 protein: CASSQSLAGEKEQYF
CDR3 DNA: TGTGCCAGCAGCCAATCCCTAGCGGGAGAAAAAGAGCAGTACTTC

D gene: NA
clone size: many
V gene: TRBV5-4
J gene: TRBJ1-4
CDR3 length: 13
CDR3 protein: CASSSGTIEKLFF
CDR3 DNA: TGTGCCAGCAGCTCCGGGACCATCGAAAAACTGTTTTTT

D gene: NA
clone size: many
V gene: TRBV5-1
J gene: TRBJ1-1
CDR3 length: 16
CDR3 protein: CASSFQGTPPDTEAFF
CDR3 DNA: TGCGCCAGCAGCTTCCAGGGGACCCCACCGGACACTGAAGCTTTCTTT

D gene: NA
clone size: NA
V gene: TRBV7-3
J gene: TRBJ2-6
CDR3 length: 16
CDR3 protein: CASSRGRWSGANVLTF
CDR3 DNA: TGTGCCAGCAGTAGGGGAAGATGGTCCGGGGCCAACGTCCTGACTTTC

D gene: TRBD2
clone size: many
V gene: TRBV10-3
J gene: TRBJ2-5
CDR3 length: 14
CDR3 protein: CAISSGGEQETQYF
CDR3 DNA: TGTGCCATCAGTAGCGGGGGGGAACAAGAGACCCAGTACTTC

D gene: NA
clone size: many
V gene: TRBV20-1
J gene: TRBJ1-4
CDR3 length: 15
CDR3 protein: CSASPPGREGEKLFF
CDR3 DNA: TGCAGTGCTAGTCCCCCCGGAAGGGAAGGGGAAAAACTGTTTTTT

D gene: TRBD1
clone size: many
V gene: TRBV29-1
J gene: TRBJ1-4
CDR3 length: 13
CDR3 protein: CSATGTGNEKLFF
CDR3 DNA: TGCAGCGCCACCGGGACAGGGAATGAAAAACTGTTTTTT

D gene: NA
clone size: many
V gene: TRBV20-1
J gene: TRBJ2-7
CDR3 length: 15
CDR3 protein: CSARDPFGGSYEQYF
CDR3 DNA: TGCAGTGCTAGAGATCCCTTCGGCGGGTCCTACGAGCAGTACTTC

D gene: TRBD1
clone size: many
V gene: TRBV29-1
J gene: TRBJ2-5
CDR3 length: 14
CDR3 protein: CSASISGGRGTQYF
CDR3 DNA: TGCAGCGCCTCGATATCAGGGGGCAGAGGGACCCAGTACTTC

D gene: NA
clone size: NA
V gene: TRBV6-5
J gene: TRBJ2-7
CDR3 length: 13
CDR3 protein: CASSSGRVYGQYF
CDR3 DNA: TGTGCCAGCAGTTCCGGCAGGGTTTACGGGCAGTACTTC

D gene: NA
clone size: NA
V gene: TRBV11-2
J gene: TRBJ1-3
CDR3 length: 16
CDR3 protein: CASSLDRAVSGNTIYF
CDR3 DNA: TGTGCCAGCAGCTTAGATCGGGCAGTCTCTGGAAACACCATATATTTT

D gene: TRBD2
clone size: many
V gene: TRBV4-2
J gene: TRBJ2-5
CDR3 length: 16
CDR3 protein: CASSPRGLAGDETQYF
CDR3 DNA: TGTGCCAGCAGCCCCAGGGGACTAGCGGGAGATGAGACCCAGTACTTC

D gene: TRBD2
clone size: few
V gene: TRBV5-1
J gene: TRBJ2-5
CDR3 length: 16
CDR3 protein: CASSPGIAGGQETQYF
CDR3 DNA: TGCGCCAGCAGCCCGGGGATAGCGGGAGGTCAAGAGACCCAGTACTTC

D gene: NA
clone size: NA
V gene: TRBV24-1
J gene: TRBJ2-1
CDR3 length: 14
CDR3 protein: CATSDTGQTNEQFF
CDR3 DNA: TGTGCCACCAGTGACACTGGACAAACCAATGAGCAGTTCTTC

D gene: NA
clone size: NA
V gene: TRBV2
J gene: TRBJ2-7
CDR3 length: 15
CDR3 protein: CASSEVGGSIYEQYF
CDR3 DNA: TGTGCCAGCAGTGAAGTCGGAGGGTCCATCTACGAGCAGTACTTC

D gene: NA
clone size: NA
V gene: TRBV20-1
J gene: TRBJ1-1
CDR3 length: 13
CDR3 protein: CSALEIRGEQAFF
CDR3 DNA: TGCAGTGCTCTAGAGATTAGGGGGGAACAAGCTTTCTTT

D gene: NA
clone size: few
V gene: TRBV10-3
J gene: TRBJ1-1
CDR3 length: 15
CDR3 protein: CAISESKGGVTEAFF
CDR3 DNA: TGTGCCATCAGTGAGTCTAAAGGTGGGGTCACTGAAGCTTTCTTT